This TCR beta chain was identified in a study of blood T cell repertoires in COVID-19. The V and J ends lost 0 bases and 5 bases respectively, with 11 bases between them. The CDR3 has 14 residues. Germline V gene data show CDR1 as MNHEY and CDR2 as SMNVEV (reference sequence). Clinical history reported by participants formed the basis on which cohorts were assigned. In the 2 weeks before study entry, exposed participants met a COVID-19 case, which was PCR-confirmed or clinician-diagnosed. Sequencing used immunoSEQ multiplex PCR; TCRdb keeps in-frame clones, though not all of them. The profile covers about 200,000 clones, with roughly 84% appearing a single time and 3% to 3.5% taken by the ten largest.

The sequence derives from a woman aged 25 to 39 who had been exposed to COVID-19. The V call is TRBV27, the J call TRBJ2-7; D perhaps matches TRBD2 (6 bases). Sequenced: PBMCs or T cells enriched from blood (not recorded which). This CDR3 is CASSLSPGDDEQYF. DNA of the CDR3: TGTGCCAGCAGTTTATCCCCGGGGGACGACGAGCAGTACTTC.